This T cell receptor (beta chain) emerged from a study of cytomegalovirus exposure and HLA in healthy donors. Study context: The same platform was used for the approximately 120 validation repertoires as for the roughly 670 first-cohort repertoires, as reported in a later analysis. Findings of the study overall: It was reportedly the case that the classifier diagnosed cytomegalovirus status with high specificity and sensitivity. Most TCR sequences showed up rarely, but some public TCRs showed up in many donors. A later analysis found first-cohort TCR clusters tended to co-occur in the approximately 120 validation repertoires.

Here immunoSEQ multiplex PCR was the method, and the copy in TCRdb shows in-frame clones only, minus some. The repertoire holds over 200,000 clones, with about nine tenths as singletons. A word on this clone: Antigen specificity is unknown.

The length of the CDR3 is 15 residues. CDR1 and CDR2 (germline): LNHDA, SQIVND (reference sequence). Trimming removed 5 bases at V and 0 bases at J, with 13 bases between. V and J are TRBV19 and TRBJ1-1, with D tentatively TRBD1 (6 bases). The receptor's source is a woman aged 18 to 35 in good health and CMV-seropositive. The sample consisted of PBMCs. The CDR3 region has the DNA TGTGCCAGTAGTTTTCGGACAGAAATGAACACTGAAGCTTTCTTT. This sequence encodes CASSFRTEMNTEAFF.